One sample yielded the 13 T cell receptor beta chains listed below, sequenced in a study of T cell changes during pregnancy in multiple sclerosis. The repertoire was sequenced with immunoSEQ multiplex PCR; TCRdb's copy has only in-frame clones and lacks some. The repertoire consists of around 100,000 clones, with more than 90% occurring once and the leading ten covering 1% to 1.5%. The source was peripheral blood, collected in the second trimester of pregnancy. These receptors all come from a female donor with multiple sclerosis, enrolled in a pregnancy study.

The chain combines TRBV6-8 with TRBJ2-7; a weak D match, TRBD2 (6 bases). Trimming removed 2 bases at V and 5 bases at J, with 22 bases between. The CDR3 is made up of 17 amino acids. The germline V gene encodes CDR1 MNHGY and CDR2 SAAAGT. CDR3: CASSYGDRRVLRDEQYF. The CDR3 nucleotides are TGTGCCAGCAGTTACGGAGATCGGAGGGTTCTCAGGGACGAGCAGTACTTC.

The chain combines TRBV2 with TRBJ1-2, with D maybe TRBD1 (6 bases). Germline values: CDR1 SNHLY, CDR2 FYNNEI. V gave up 6 bases and J gave up 4 bases, with 9 bases separating them. The CDR3 is 12 amino acids. The CDR3 bases are TGTGCCAGCAGGGACAGAGTCTATGGCTACACCTTC. Translated, it gives CASRDRVYGYTF.

The chain couples TRBV11-2 to TRBJ2-7; D may be TRBD1 (6 bases). Trimming shortened V by 0 bases and J by 3 bases, and 15 bases separated the two germline ends. The CDR3 has 16 residues. Germline CDR1 is SGHAT and CDR2 is FQNNGV. This CDR3 is CASSLDVTGAYYEQYF. The CDR3, as DNA: TGTGCCAGCAGCTTAGATGTGACAGGCGCCTACTACGAGCAGTACTTC.

This clone was recorded once. The V gene is TRBV28, the J gene TRBJ1-5; D gene ambiguous. Germline CDR1 reads MDHEN; CDR2 reads SYDVKM. The CDR3 covers 16 residues. The V end was cut by 3 bases, the J end by 0 bases, with 12 bases between. CDR3 sequence (DNA): TGTGCCAGCAGTTTGCTGGAGGCCCTTAGCAATCAGCCCCAGCATTTT. Translation: CASSLLEALSNQPQHF.

The count of this clone is one. The CDR3 region has the DNA TGTGCCAGCAGTGAAGCACCGCGGGGGATAAGGTATTTT. Protein sequence: CASSEAPRGIRYF. This chain joins TRBV6-1 and TRBJ2-3; 7 bases are a match to TRBD2. The CDR3 is made up of 13 amino acids. Germline lookup yields CDR1 MNHNS and CDR2 SASEGT. J was trimmed by 14 bases and V by 0 bases; bases with no gene match: 8.

The chain uses TRBV7-2 and TRBJ2-2; no definite D call. V was trimmed by 6 bases and J by 3 bases, leaving 14 bases between them. Germline assignment: CDR1 SGHTA and CDR2 FQGNSA. CDR3 size: 15 residues. Here the CDR3 DNA reads TGTGCCAGCAGACTTACCCAGGTGGACACCGGGGAGCTGTTTTTT. Residues: CASRLTQVDTGELFF.

The chain joins TRBV6-5 to TRBJ2-7, with 10 nucleotides matching TRBD1. In germline, CDR1 is MNHEY, CDR2 SVGAGI. The CDR3 consists of 14 residues. Losses at the gene ends were 6 bases for V and 6 bases for J; bases not matched to a gene: 8. In nucleotides, the CDR3 is TGTGCCAGCAGGCCGGGACAGGGGATCGGCGAGCAGTACTTC. It translates to CASRPGQGIGEQYF.

The chain employs TRBV18 and TRBJ1-5; 10 bases map to TRBD1. The junction had 6 bases not matched to a gene; V was cut back by 6 bases and J by 7 bases. Germline loops: CDR1 KGHSH, CDR2 LQKENI. The CDR3 runs to 14 residues. The CDR3 reads CASSRDRGGQPQHF. The CDR3 region has the DNA TGTGCCAGCTCGCGGGACAGGGGAGGCCAGCCCCAGCATTTT.

This sequence joins TRBV7-3 and TRBJ1-1; 7 bases line up with TRBD1. V dropped 4 bases and J dropped 0; count of bases not matched to a gene: 11. CDR3 size: 17 residues. Germline V gives CDR1 SGHTA, CDR2 FQGTGA. CDR3 DNA: TGTGCCAGCAGCTCGTTTCCAGGACAGGTTCTGAACACTGAAGCTTTCTTT. Its protein product is CASSSFPGQVLNTEAFF.

The rearrangement links TRBV7-3 to TRBJ2-1; a weak D match, TRBD1 (5 bases). Per the germline V gene, CDR1 is SGHTA and CDR2 is FQGTGA. This CDR3 has 19 amino acids. V was shortened by 2 bases and J by 5 bases, with 25 bases between the two germline ends. CDR3 sequence: CASSLSIPKGVTYNNEQFF. The CDR3 region has the DNA TGTGCCAGCAGCTTATCCATCCCCAAAGGGGTTACGTATAACAATGAGCAGTTCTTC.

This clone was counted once. V and J are TRBV19 and TRBJ2-7; D unresolved. The CDR3 extends over 14 amino acids. Trimming stripped 4 bases from V and 0 bases from J, with 10 bases between. Germline lookup yields CDR1 LNHDA and CDR2 SQIVND (reference sequence). The CDR3 is CASSTARSSYEQYF. The CDR3 region has the DNA TGTGCCAGTAGTACCGCACGGAGCTCCTACGAGCAGTACTTC.

The chain joins TRBV4-1 to TRBJ2-2, with 7 bases aligning to TRBD1. Germline CDR1 and CDR2: MGHRA and YSYEKL. J was trimmed by 6 bases and V by 4 bases; bases with no gene match: 8. The CDR3 runs 15 residues. The CDR3 DNA sequence: TGCGCCAGCAGCCCTATCCTAGACAGGGCCGGGGAGCTGTTTTTT. This sequence encodes CASSPILDRAGELFF.

The V gene is TRBV29-1, the J gene TRBJ2-5; TRBD1 matches at 8 bases. From germline, CDR1 is SQVTM and CDR2 ANQGSEA. V lost 7 bases to trimming and J lost 5 bases; unmatched junction nucleotides: 6. The CDR3 length is 12 residues. Here the CDR3 reads CSARQGSETQYF. DNA for the CDR3: TGCAGCGCCCGACAGGGGTCGGAGACCCAGTACTTC.